Sequencing of this T cell receptor (beta chain) was carried out in a study of type 1 and type 2 diabetes patients. Standard classification criteria confirmed type 1 or type 2 diabetes in all patients. Around 9.5 milliliters of peripheral blood were drawn from each donor. Amplification started from genomic DNA. Amplification of the beta chain CDR3 used 30 forward and 13 reverse multiplex primers. MiXCR was run by TCRdb on the multiplex PCR reads, yielding one entry per CDR3 protein. The sample has fewer than 350,000 distinct CDR3 sequences; 47% are singletons. As for this clonotype: The target antigen is unknown.

This CDR3 has 15 amino acids. The germline V gene encodes CDR1 GTSNPN and CDR2 SVGIG (reference sequence). Trimming took 0 bases from V and 4 from J; bases not matched to a gene: 5. Findings of the study overall: V and J gene usage correlated at roughly 0.97 between type 2 diabetes and control samples.

What was sequenced was peripheral blood mononuclear cells (PBMCs). This TCR derives from a man aged 18 to 29 with type 2 diabetes. V is TRBV30 and J is TRBJ2-1; 8 positions match TRBD1. CDR3 amino acids: CAWSVMQGAYNEQFF. CDR3 nucleotide sequence: TGTGCCTGGAGTGTAATGCAGGGGGCTTACAATGAGCAGTTCTTC.